The next 15 T cell receptor beta chains were all read from a single sample in a study of spatial heterogeneity in lung cancer. TCRdb itself ran the 5' RACE reads through MiXCR, one entry per CDR3 protein. The data show some 41,000 distinct CDR3 sequences, around 7.1% seen once. Time point specified: sample taken at primary tumor resection. No cell sorting; template was whole RNA from tumor, lung tissue or PBMC. The starting material was PBMCs, obtained at surgery. The receptors were sampled from a female donor with early-stage non-small cell lung cancer.

This clonotype is categorized as medium-sized. The chain has TRBV5-5 and TRBJ2-3; D is unclear. V was clipped by 2 bases and J by 3 bases, with 22 bases between them. The CDR3 is made up of 18 amino acids. Germline loops: CDR1 SGHKS, CDR2 YYEKEE (reference sequence). The DNA for the CDR3 is TGTGCCAGCAGCTTAATCCCCCGGCCACACAGCCTTACAGATACGCAGTATTTT. Translating gives CASSLIPRPHSLTDTQYF.

This clonotype was observed at least ten times. The genes are TRBV30 and TRBJ2-5; TRBD2 matches 10 bases. The CDR3 length is 17 residues. Looked up from germline, CDR1 is GTSNPN and CDR2 is SVGIG (reference sequence). Unmatched junction bases numbered 9, after V lost 0 bases and J lost 2 bases. Written as DNA, the CDR3 is TGTGCCTGGAGTGTTAGCAGGACTAGCGGTTGGCAAGAGACCCAGTACTTC. Translation gives CAWSVSRTSGWQETQYF.

This clonotype was seen a single time. The junction and the germline gene differ at one end; a read error may be behind it. This rearrangement joins TRBV7-8 to TRBJ2-7, with TRBD2 identical over 9 bases. The CDR3 loop spans 15 amino acids. The germline CDR1 and CDR2 sequences are SGHVS and FQNEAQ. CDR3 amino acids: CARSLEASGAYEQYF. The CDR3 DNA is TGTGCCAGGAGCTTAGAGGCTAGCGGGGCCTACGAGCAGTACTTC.

Ten or more counts support this clonotype. The V and J genes are TRBV12-3 or TRBV12-4 and TRBJ2-5, with D hard to call. The CDR3 extends over 13 amino acids. Trimming shortened V by 2 bases and J by 5 bases, and 9 bases separated the two germline ends. The CDR3 here is CASSLLGVETQYF. CDR3 sequence (DNA): TGTGCCAGCAGTTTACTTGGGGTGGAGACCCAGTACTTC.

This clonotype was observed a handful of times. V usage is TRBV19 and J usage is TRBJ1-4; 8 bases line up with TRBD1. The CDR3 is 14 amino acids. Per germline, CDR1 LNHDA and CDR2 SQIVND (reference sequence). Trimming at V came to 8 bases and at J to 8 bases, leaving 10 bases not matched to a gene. The CDR3 nucleotides are TGTGCCAGTTGGGGTTCTGGACAGGGAGAAAAACTGTTTTTT. Translated, it gives CASWGSGQGEKLFF.

This clonotype was seen a few times. This sequence joins TRBV14 and TRBJ2-7; 9 nucleotides agree with TRBD1. In germline, CDR1 is SGHDN, CDR2 FVKESK. Trimming took 0 bases from V and 2 from J; bases not matched to a gene: 8. This CDR3 contains 17 residues. CDR3 DNA: TGTGCCAGCAGCCAAGAGGGAAGGACAGGGGTCCCCTACGAGCAGTACTTC. Protein: CASSQEGRTGVPYEQYF.

This clonotype was observed many times. This rearrangement joins TRBV12-3 or TRBV12-4 to TRBJ1-5; perhaps TRBD1 as D (6 bases). V was clipped by 3 bases and J by 5 bases, with 11 bases between them. The CDR3 runs to 14 residues. In DNA form, the CDR3 reads TGTGCCAGCAGTTTTGACAGGTTGGATCAGCCCCAGCATTTT. Encoded protein: CASSFDRLDQPQHF.

A few counts support this clonotype. V is TRBV29-1 and J is TRBJ2-7; D may correspond to TRBD1 or TRBD2 (6 bases each). The CDR3 totals 14 residues. Germline assignment: CDR1 SQVTM and CDR2 ANQGSEA. V was shortened by 5 bases and J by 2 bases, with 16 bases between the two germline ends. The CDR3: CSVRGRDSTYEQYF. DNA of the CDR3: TGCAGCGTTCGGGGGCGAGACAGCACCTACGAGCAGTACTTC.

This clonotype was counted at least ten times. The J gene is TRBJ1-2, the V gene TRBV12-3 or TRBV12-4; tentative D call: TRBD1 (6 bases). The V and J ends lost 7 bases and 6 bases respectively, with 15 bases between them. This CDR3 has 13 residues. CDR3 DNA sequence: TGTGCCAGCACTCAGGAGGGGGGACATGGCTACACCTTC. This codes for CASTQEGGHGYTF.

Ten or more counts support this clonotype. The chain joins TRBV11-2 to TRBJ2-3; 12 nucleotides line up with TRBD2. V gave up 5 bases and J gave up 9 bases; unmatched junction bases: 9. The CDR3 has 15 residues. Per germline, CDR1 SGHAT and CDR2 FQNNGV. The CDR3 nucleotides read TGTGCCAGCAGCGGAGGGCTAGCGGGGGGGATGACGCAGTATTTT. As protein: CASSGGLAGGMTQYF. Combining the CDR3 with reference TRBV11-2 and TRBJ2-3 gives the whole variable domain EAGVAQSPRYKIIEKRQSVAFWCNPISGHATLYWYQQILGQGPKLLIQFQNNGVVDDSQLPKDRFSAERLKGVDSTLKIQPAKLEDSAVYLCASSGGLAGGMTQYFGPGTRLTVL.

The table lists this clonotype with many counts. This chain connects TRBV20-1 to TRBJ2-7; 7 nucleotides agree with TRBD2. Germline CDR1 and CDR2: DFQATT and SNEGSKA (reference sequence). The CDR3 is made up of 15 amino acids. V lost 5 bases, J lost 1 base, and 11 bases stayed unmatched. CDR3 nucleotides: TGCAGTGCTCGTCTAGGTGGCGGGGGATCCTACGAGCAGTACTTC. It codes for CSARLGGGGSYEQYF.

There are many counts of this clonotype. The V and J genes are TRBV9 and TRBJ2-2; the D gene could be TRBD1 or TRBD2 (5 bases each). The CDR3 is made up of 19 amino acids. Per germline, CDR1 SGDLS and CDR2 YYNGEE. Between the trimmed V and J ends, which lost 0 bases and 4 bases, there was a span of 22 bases. The CDR3 DNA reads TGTGCCAGCAGCGTAGGCCTCCCGGGGTTAGGAAGGGGCACCGGGGAGCTGTTTTTT. It codes for CASSVGLPGLGRGTGELFF.

There are many counts of this clonotype. The chain combines TRBV28 with TRBJ2-3; D may be TRBD1 or TRBD2 (6 bases each). This CDR3 region has 13 residues. The V end was cut by 6 bases, the J end by 4 bases, with 11 bases between. Germline lookup yields CDR1 MDHEN and CDR2 SYDVKM. CDR3 sequence reads: CASSMGGADTQYF. For the CDR3, the DNA is TGTGCCAGCAGCATGGGGGGCGCAGATACGCAGTATTTT.

This clonotype was detected many times. CDR3 amino acids: CASSQEGTATYEQYF. The CDR3 DNA sequence: TGTGCCAGCAGCCAAGAAGGGACAGCCACCTACGAGCAGTACTTC. The rearrangement uses TRBV4-2 and TRBJ2-7, with 7 nucleotides matching TRBD1. Germline-derived CDR1 and CDR2 are LGHNA and YNFKEQ. The V and J ends lost 0 bases and 2 bases, in that order; junction bases with no gene match: 4. The CDR3 loop spans 15 amino acids.

The chain uses TRBV10-2 and TRBJ1-1, with D perhaps matching TRBD1 (6 bases). Per the germline V gene, CDR1 is WSHSY and CDR2 is SAAADI. The CDR3 length is 14 residues. V was clipped by 4 bases and J by 4 bases, with 13 bases between them. CDR3 nucleotide sequence: TGCGCCAGCAGTGGGGCTGGGGGGCGCACTGAAGCTTTCTTT. Translation: CASSGAGGRTEAFF.